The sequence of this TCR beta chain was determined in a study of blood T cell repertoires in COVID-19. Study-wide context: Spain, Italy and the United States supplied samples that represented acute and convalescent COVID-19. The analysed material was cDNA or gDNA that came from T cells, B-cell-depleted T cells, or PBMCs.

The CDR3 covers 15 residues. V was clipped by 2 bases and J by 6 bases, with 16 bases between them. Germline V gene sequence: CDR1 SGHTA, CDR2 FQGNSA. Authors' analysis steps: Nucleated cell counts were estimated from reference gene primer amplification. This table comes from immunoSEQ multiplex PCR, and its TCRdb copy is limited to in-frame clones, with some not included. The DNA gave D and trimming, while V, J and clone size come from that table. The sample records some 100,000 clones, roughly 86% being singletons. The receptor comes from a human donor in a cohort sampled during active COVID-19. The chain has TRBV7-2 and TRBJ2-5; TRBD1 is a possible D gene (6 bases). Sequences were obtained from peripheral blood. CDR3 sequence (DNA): TGTGCCAGCAGCTTAAAACAGGGCGAGGATCAGACCCAGTACTTC. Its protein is CASSLKQGEDQTQYF.